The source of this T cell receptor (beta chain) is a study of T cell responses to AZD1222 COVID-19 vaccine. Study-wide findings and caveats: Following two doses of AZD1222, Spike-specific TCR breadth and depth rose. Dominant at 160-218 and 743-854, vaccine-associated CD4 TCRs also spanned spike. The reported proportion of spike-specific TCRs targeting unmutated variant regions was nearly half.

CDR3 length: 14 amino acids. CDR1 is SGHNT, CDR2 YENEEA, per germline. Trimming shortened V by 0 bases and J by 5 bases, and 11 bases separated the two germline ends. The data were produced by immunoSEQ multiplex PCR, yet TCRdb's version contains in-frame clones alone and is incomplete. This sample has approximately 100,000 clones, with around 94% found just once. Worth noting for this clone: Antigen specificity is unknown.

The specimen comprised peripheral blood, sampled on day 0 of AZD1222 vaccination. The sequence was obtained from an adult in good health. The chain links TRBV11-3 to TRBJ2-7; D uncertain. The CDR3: CASSLDMAVDEQYF. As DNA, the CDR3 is TGTGCCAGCAGCTTAGACATGGCGGTCGACGAGCAGTACTTC.